These 5 T cell receptor beta chains originate from one sample sequenced in a study of T cell responses to AZD1222 COVID-19 vaccine. Libraries were prepared by immunoSEQ multiplex PCR; TCRdb keeps only in-frame clonotypes and omits some of them. Of more than 55,000 clones detected, roughly nine tenths appear once; the ten largest clones hold 5% to 6.5%. The starting material was peripheral blood, obtained 28 days after the second AZD1222 dose. These receptors were obtained from an adult who received the AZD1222 COVID-19 vaccine.

The chain employs TRBV29-1 and TRBJ2-5; the match to TRBD2 covers 10 bases. Germline V gene lookup returns CDR1 SQVTM and CDR2 ANQGSEA. The CDR3 loop spans 13 amino acids. J gave up 5 bases and V 6 bases, and 6 bases lay outside the gene matches. DNA for the CDR3: TGCAGCGTAGCTAGCGGGGGCGGGGAGACCCAGTACTTC. As protein: CSVASGGGETQYF. The complete variable domain, with remaining parts taken from reference TRBV29-1 and TRBJ2-5, reads SAVISQKPSRDICQRGTSLTIQCQVDSQVTMMFWYRQQPGQSLTLIATANQGSEATYESGFVIDKFPISRPNLTFSTLTVSNMSPEDSSIYLCSVASGGGETQYFGPGTRLLVL.

This chain connects TRBV5-1 to TRBJ1-3; tentatively, D is TRBD1 (5 bases). V was shortened by 4 bases and J by 0 bases, with 14 bases between the two germline ends. CDR1 and CDR2 (germline): SGHRS, YFSETQ. The CDR3 consists of 16 residues. CDR3 loop: CASSPREVNSGNTIYF. CDR3 nucleotide sequence: TGCGCCAGCAGCCCCAGGGAGGTTAACTCTGGAAACACCATATATTTT.

This chain links TRBV5-5 with TRBJ2-1, with D maybe TRBD1 (6 bases). Per the germline V gene, CDR1 is SGHKS and CDR2 is YYEKEE (reference sequence). CDR3 length equals 15 residues. The V gene lost 2 bases and the J gene lost 6 bases, with 15 bases spanning the gap. In DNA form, the CDR3 reads TGTGCCAGCAGCTTCGTCAGGGGTAAGGGCAATGAGCAGTTCTTC. Its protein is CASSFVRGKGNEQFF.

J is TRBJ2-7 and V is TRBV11-1, with TRBD1 matching 7 bases. The CDR3 runs to 16 residues. CDR1 is SGHAT, CDR2 FQDESV, per germline (reference sequence). J was trimmed by 4 bases and V by 8 bases; bases with no gene match: 17. The CDR3 DNA reads as TGTGCCAGCCTCGACAGGGAGATCACTTTTTTTTACGAGCAGTACTTC. Translation: CASLDREITFFYEQYF. Looking up the rest from reference TRBV11-1 and TRBJ2-7 gives the full variable domain: EAEVAQSPRYKITEKSQAVAFWCDPISGHATLYWYRQILGQGPELLVQFQDESVVDDSQLPKDRFSAERLKGVDSTLKIQPAELGDSAMYLCASLDREITFFYEQYFGPGTRLTVT.

This CDR3 is CASSRDQPQHF. CDR3 nucleotides: TGTGCCAGCTCCCGTGATCAGCCCCAGCATTTT. The chain links TRBV18 to TRBJ1-5, with D unclear. The V end was cut by 6 bases, the J end by 5 bases, with 5 bases between. The germline V gene has CDR1 KGHSH and CDR2 LQKENI. CDR3 size: 11 residues.